The rows below give T cell receptor beta chains drawn from one sample of a study of blood T cell repertoires in COVID-19. Measured with immunoSEQ multiplex PCR; TCRdb has only the in-frame clones, and not every one. Here the sample spans roughly 120,000 clones, approximately 70% being singletons. Source material: peripheral blood. The receptors originated from an older woman with acute or convalescent COVID-19. Both conserved end residues are part of each CDR3. The order of the fields is CDR3 length, clone size, V gene, J gene, D gene, CDR3 DNA, CDR3 protein. The D gene is left open where the match is weak. Rows give clone size only sometimes, using once, few, many, or a class for an expanded clone.

12	few	TRBV13	TRBJ1-3	.	TGTGCCAGCAGCCTACAGGGAAACACCATATATTTT	CASSLQGNTIYF
16	.	TRBV30	TRBJ1-4	TRBD1	TGTGCCTGGAGTGTACCCCATGGGACAGGGGGTGAAAAACTGTTTTTT	CAWSVPHGTGGEKLFF
14	few	TRBV10-1	TRBJ2-7	TRBD1	TGCGCCAGCAGGGTGGGACAGCCGGACTACGAGCAGTACTTC	CASRVGQPDYEQYF
13	.	TRBV5-1	TRBJ1-1	.	TGCGCCAGCAGCTTCGATCTCAGGGGCGAAGCTTTCTTT	CASSFDLRGEAFF
13	.	TRBV7-2	TRBJ2-5	.	TGTGCCAGCAGCTTAGGGCCCCAAGAGACCCAGTACTTC	CASSLGPQETQYF
13	.	TRBV5-4	TRBJ1-2	TRBD1	TGTGCCAGCAGCTTCACAGGGGGACAGGGCTACACCTTC	CASSFTGGQGYTF
19	.	TRBV4-3	TRBJ1-5	TRBD1	TGCGCCAGCAGCCAAGAGCTCCGGGGGACAGGGGGGTTGAGGCAGCCCCAGCATTTT	CASSQELRGTGGLRQPQHF
13	.	TRBV7-3	TRBJ1-2	.	TGTGCCAGCAGCCTCGACAGTGGCTATGGCTACACCTTC	CASSLDSGYGYTF
14	.	TRBV7-9	TRBJ1-1	TRBD1	TGTGCCAGCAGCTTCCAACAGGGGGGGACTGAAGCTTTCTTT	CASSFQQGGTEAFF
14	few	TRBV30	TRBJ1-1	.	TGTGCCTGGAGGCGGGACGGGCCGAACACTGAAGCTTTCTTT	CAWRRDGPNTEAFF